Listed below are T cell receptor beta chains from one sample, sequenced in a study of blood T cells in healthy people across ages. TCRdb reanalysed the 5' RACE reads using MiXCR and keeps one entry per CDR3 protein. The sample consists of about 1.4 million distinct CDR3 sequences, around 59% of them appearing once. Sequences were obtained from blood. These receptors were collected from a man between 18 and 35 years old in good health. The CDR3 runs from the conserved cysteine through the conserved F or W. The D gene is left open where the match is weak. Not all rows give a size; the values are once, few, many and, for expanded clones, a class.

TGTGCCAGCAGCCAGGGGAGCGGACTAGACTACGAGCAGTACTTC CASSQGSGLDYEQYF TRBJ2-7 TRBD2 15 NA TRBV4-2
TGTGCCAGCAGCCCCTTACGAGGGGGAAGCACAGATACGCAGTATTTT CASSPLRGGSTDTQYF TRBJ2-3 NA 16 NA TRBV3-1
TGCAGTGCTAGGGGTTACGGGTACCAGTACTTC CSARGYGYQYF TRBJ2-5 NA 11 NA TRBV20-1
TGCGCCAGCGCAAAAGAAGCCGGGGCCTACGAGCAGTACTTC CASAKEAGAYEQYF TRBJ2-7 NA 14 NA TRBV5-1
TGTGCCAGCAGCTTAGAAAGGACTAGCGGCATATATCTCTACGAGCAGTACTTC CASSLERTSGIYLYEQYF TRBJ2-7 TRBD2 18 NA TRBV7-8
TGTGCCATCACCGACAGCCCCGGACAGCCCCAGCATTTT CAITDSPGQPQHF TRBJ1-5 NA 13 few TRBV10-3
TGTGCCAGCAGCTTGCCATTTGGACAGGGGGGAAATGAGCAGTTCTTC CASSLPFGQGGNEQFF TRBJ2-1 TRBD1 16 NA TRBV7-2
TGTGCCAGCAGCACGGACAGTCCCCGGGACGAGCAGTACTTC CASSTDSPRDEQYF TRBJ2-7 NA 14 NA TRBV12-3/TRBV12-4
TGTGCCAGCAGCGAGGGCCCCACTAGCGGGGGCCAGCAGTTCTTC CASSEGPTSGGQQFF TRBJ2-1 TRBD2 15 few TRBV9
TGTGCCAGCACGTCCACGCCAAACTACGAGCAGTACTTC CASTSTPNYEQYF TRBJ2-7 NA 13 NA TRBV6-1
TGCAGCGTTGAATGCCCTCCAGGGGAATCCACCACAGATACGCAGTATTTT CSVECPPGESTTDTQYF TRBJ2-3 NA 17 NA TRBV29-1
TGTGCCAGCAGCCGTCTCGAGGGAGCTACCTACGAGCAGTACTTC CASSRLEGATYEQYF TRBJ2-7 NA 15 few TRBV7-2
TGTGCCAGCAGCCTATGGACAGGCCAGTTTAATGAAAAACTGTTTTTT CASSLWTGQFNEKLFF TRBJ1-4 TRBD1 16 NA TRBV14
TGCAGCGTGGGGACAGGGTGGGCGAATGAAAAACTGTTTTTT CSVGTGWANEKLFF TRBJ1-4 TRBD1 14 few TRBV29-1
TGCGCCAGCAGCCAAGATCAGAGCAGCTACAATGAGCAGTACTTC CASSQDQSSYNEQYF TRBJ2-7 NA 15 NA TRBV4-3
TGTGCCAGCAGCCAAGCGGGGGGGCCGTCTGGTACGCAGTATTTT CASSQAGGPSGTQYF TRBJ2-3 TRBD2 15 NA TRBV4-2
TGTGCCAGCAGTGAAGCAGGGACAGGGGATCTCTACGAGCAGTACTTC CASSEAGTGDLYEQYF TRBJ2-7 TRBD1 16 NA TRBV6-1
TGCAGCGTTAATCGAGCGGGGTACCAAGAGACCCAGTACTTC CSVNRAGYQETQYF TRBJ2-5 TRBD2 14 few TRBV29-1
TGTGCCAGCAGTTTCCCCGGACAGGGGAGAAACGAGCAGTACTTC CASSFPGQGRNEQYF TRBJ2-7 TRBD1 15 NA TRBV12-3/TRBV12-4
TGCAGTGCTAGAGATCCGGGGGCGAGGGATGGCTACACCTTC CSARDPGARDGYTF TRBJ1-2 NA 14 many TRBV20-1
TGTGCCACCAGCCCAACAGGGTCTGACTATGGCTACACCTTC CATSPTGSDYGYTF TRBJ1-2 NA 14 NA TRBV24-1
TGTGCCAGCAGTTACTCGAAGTCTGGCGCCGCGAGGACCCAGTACTTC CASSYSKSGAARTQYF TRBJ2-5 NA 16 NA TRBV6-2/TRBV6-3
TGTGCCAGCAGTGAATTAGGACAAGGGGCGAGATTGGGCGGGGAGCTGTTTTTT CASSELGQGARLGGELFF TRBJ2-2 NA 18 NA TRBV25-1
TGCAGTGCGGAGGCAGGGATGAACACTGAAGCTTTCTTT CSAEAGMNTEAFF TRBJ1-1 NA 13 NA TRBV29-1
TGTGCCATCAGGAGTCCGGGGGACTACGAGCAGTACTTC CAIRSPGDYEQYF TRBJ2-7 NA 13 few TRBV10-3
TGTGCCAGCAAAGGGACTAGCGGAAAGGATACGCAGTATTTT CASKGTSGKDTQYF TRBJ2-3 TRBD2 14 NA TRBV9
TGTGCCAGCAGTCTAGGGCGGGGGAAGGGGAACACTGAAGCTTTCTTT CASSLGRGKGNTEAFF TRBJ1-1 NA 16 NA TRBV2
TGCAGCGTAGACAATGGACAGGGAAACACCGGGGAGCTGTTTTTT CSVDNGQGNTGELFF TRBJ2-2 TRBD1 15 NA TRBV29-1
TGTGCCAGCCCTCTAAACACCGGGGAGCTGTTTTTT CASPLNTGELFF TRBJ2-2 NA 12 NA TRBV2
TGTGCCAGCAGTTCTAGGTCAGCTGGTGAGCAGTTCTTC CASSSRSAGEQFF TRBJ2-1 NA 13 NA TRBV7-6
TGTGCCATCAGCGGGACTGGGAACACTGAAGCTTTCTTT CAISGTGNTEAFF TRBJ1-1 NA 13 NA TRBV10-3
TGTGCCAGCAGCGTCTCCGTGCGGAGTGTTGCGACCCAGTACTTC CASSVSVRSVATQYF TRBJ2-5 NA 15 few TRBV7-2
TGCAGTGCTAGTGGGGCGGACGGCTACAATGAGCAGTTCTTC CSASGADGYNEQFF TRBJ2-1 NA 14 NA TRBV20-1
TGTGCCAGCGGACAGGGTTCCGCCGGGGAGCTGTTTTTT CASGQGSAGELFF TRBJ2-2 TRBD1 13 NA TRBV5-5
TGTGCCAGCAGTTTATTCGCAGGGGTAGATACGCAGTATTTT CASSLFAGVDTQYF TRBJ2-3 NA 14 NA TRBV12-3/TRBV12-4
TGTGCTAGTGCCCCGGGGGTTAGGACAGATACGCAGTATTTT CASAPGVRTDTQYF TRBJ2-3 NA 14 NA TRBV12-5
TGCAGCGTTGTTTCCGGGAGTTCCTCCAATGAGCAGTTCTTC CSVVSGSSSNEQFF TRBJ2-1 NA 14 NA TRBV29-1
TGCAGTGCTAACCCTAGCGGGACGCCCTCCTACGAGCAGTACTTC CSANPSGTPSYEQYF TRBJ2-7 TRBD2 15 NA TRBV20-1
TGCAGTGCTAGAGGGCTAGGTTGCGAGCAGTACTTC CSARGLGCEQYF TRBJ2-7 NA 12 NA TRBV20-1
TGCAGTGCTAGAGATTGGCGACCTGAAGCTTTCTTT CSARDWRPEAFF TRBJ1-1 NA 12 NA TRBV20-1
TGCAGCGTTGAAGATTCGGCAGGGGGCGGTGAGACCCAGTACTTC CSVEDSAGGGETQYF TRBJ2-5 TRBD1 15 few TRBV29-1
TGTGCCAGCAGCTCCGGACTAGATAGCTCCTACGAGCAGTACTTC CASSSGLDSSYEQYF TRBJ2-7 TRBD2 15 few TRBV7-2
TGCAGCGTCCTACTAGCGGAGTACAATGAGCAGTTCTTC CSVLLAEYNEQFF TRBJ2-1 TRBD2 13 NA TRBV29-1
TGCGCCAGCAGCCCGACAGACAGGGATTACAATGAGCAGTACTTC CASSPTDRDYNEQYF TRBJ2-7 TRBD1 15 NA TRBV4-3
TGCAGTGCTGTAGAGGGACGAAACGTTTACAATGAGCAGTTCTTC CSAVEGRNVYNEQFF TRBJ2-1 NA 15 few TRBV20-1
TGTGCCAGCAGATCTTATCTCCACTACGAGCAGTACTTC CASRSYLHYEQYF TRBJ2-7 NA 13 NA TRBV6-5
TGCGCCAGCAGCCAAGGAGGTAGGCGGGAGCAGTACTTC CASSQGGRREQYF TRBJ2-7 NA 13 few TRBV4-1
TGCGCCAGCAGGTGGGACACCCCGGGGACTGAAGCTTTCTTT CASRWDTPGTEAFF TRBJ1-1 NA 14 NA TRBV5-1
TGCAGCGTTGTCTTCCGGGACGGTTACAATGAGCAGTTCTTC CSVVFRDGYNEQFF TRBJ2-1 NA 14 NA TRBV29-1
TGTGCCAGCAGCTTTTATAGCGGGGGGACCAACGCGAACACCGGGGAGCTGTTTTTT CASSFYSGGTNANTGELFF TRBJ2-2 TRBD2 19 NA TRBV7-9
TGCAGTACTAGAGATCCGCGACAGGGGGCCTACAATGAGCAGTTCTTC CSTRDPRQGAYNEQFF TRBJ2-1 TRBD1 16 NA TRBV20-1
TGTGCCACCAGCAGAGATCCGGGGGCGCGTACTGAAGCTTTCTTT CATSRDPGARTEAFF TRBJ1-1 NA 15 NA TRBV15
TGTGCCATCAGTGAATACGTGGGCTCCACGGGAGATACGCAGTATTTT CAISEYVGSTGDTQYF TRBJ2-3 NA 16 NA TRBV10-3
TGTGCCAGCACCCCCCTAGAGCTCGAGCAGTACTTC CASTPLELEQYF TRBJ2-7 NA 12 NA TRBV7-8
TGTGCCAGCAGACGAACCGGGACAGGGGATAATGAAAAACTGTTTTTT CASRRTGTGDNEKLFF TRBJ1-4 TRBD1 16 NA TRBV6-2/TRBV6-3